The 21 T cell receptor beta chains in this list originate from one sample, sequenced in a study of blood T cell repertoires in COVID-19. TCRdb's table, derived via immunoSEQ multiplex PCR, lists solely in-frame clones and lacks some. The sample has roughly 200,000 clones; around 84% are singletons. Source material: peripheral blood. The receptor set was obtained from a woman at least 80 years old with acute or convalescent COVID-19.

This chain uses TRBV30 with TRBJ1-4; 7 bases are a match to TRBD1. Germline V gene lookup returns CDR1 GTSNPN and CDR2 SVGIG (reference sequence). This CDR3 region has 13 residues. J was trimmed by 7 bases and V by 5 bases; bases with no gene match: 7. The CDR3 reads CAWAGQSFEKLFF. The CDR3 coding sequence is TGTGCCTGGGCGGGACAGTCCTTTGAAAAACTGTTTTTT.

V and J are TRBV20-1 and TRBJ2-1; D is undetermined. Trimming left V 3 bases short and J 0 bases short, with 9 bases between. Germline V CDR1 and CDR2: DFQATT, SNEGSKA (reference sequence). The CDR3 consists of 14 residues. CDR3 nucleotide sequence: TGCAGTGCTAGTGGCCGGAGCTCCTACAATGAGCAGTTCTTC. It specifies CSASGRSSYNEQFF.

The V call is TRBV10-2, the J call TRBJ2-5, with D perhaps TRBD1 (6 bases). The CDR3 sequence is 13 residues long. Germline CDR1 and CDR2: WSHSY and SAAADI. Trimming left V 4 bases short and J 5 bases short, with 11 bases between. The CDR3 DNA reads as TGCGCCAGCAGTGGGTTGAGGGGGGAGACCCAGTACTTC. Its translation is CASSGLRGETQYF.

The V gene is TRBV5-1, the J gene TRBJ2-1, with D perhaps matching TRBD2 (5 bases). The germline V and J ends were trimmed by 0 bases and 4 bases, with 14 bases remaining between them. This CDR3 region has 16 residues. CDR1 SGHRS and CDR2 YFSETQ come from the germline V gene. The DNA for the CDR3 is TGCGCCAGCAGCTTGGCCGAGGGAGCCGGGTACAATGAGCAGTTCTTC. Translated: CASSLAEGAGYNEQFF.

A remark on this clone: Distinct nucleotide sequences in the sample also encode this CDR3. V gene TRBV20-1 combines with J gene TRBJ1-1; D call uncertain. Trimming removed 4 bases at V and 1 base at J, with 4 bases between. This CDR3 has 11 amino acids. Germline V gene data show CDR1 as DFQATT and CDR2 as SNEGSKA (reference sequence). CDR3 region: CSANRNTEAFF. DNA of the CDR3: TGCAGTGCTAATAGGAACACTGAAGCTTTCTTT.

This clone appeared once. The V call is TRBV7-8, the J call TRBJ1-6; D is uncertain. Germline V gene sequence: CDR1 SGHVS, CDR2 FQNEAQ. The V and J ends lost 3 bases and 9 bases respectively, with 9 bases between them. CDR3 size: 13 residues. CDR3: CASSFQKSSPLHF. CDR3 coding DNA: TGTGCCAGCAGCTTTCAGAAATCTTCACCCCTCCACTTT.

The chain has TRBV7-2 and TRBJ1-3, with no clear D. Looked up from germline, CDR1 is SGHTA and CDR2 is FQGNSA. This CDR3 region has 14 residues. Trimming pared 5 bases from V and 5 bases from J, leaving 13 bases between. The DNA of the CDR3 is TGTGCCAGCAGCCACTTAGAAACCAGAAACACCATATATTTT. Residues: CASSHLETRNTIYF.

CDR3 nucleotides: TGTGCCAGCAGCCTAGACAGTTACAATGAGCAGTTCTTC. This codes for CASSLDSYNEQFF. V usage is TRBV6-4 and J usage is TRBJ2-1, with D tentatively TRBD1 (5 bases). This CDR3 is built from 13 residues. V was trimmed by 6 bases and J by 4 bases, leaving 10 bases between them. Germline lookup yields CDR1 MRHNA and CDR2 SNTAGT.

This chain joins TRBV6-6 and TRBJ1-3, with D perhaps matching TRBD1 (6 bases). V lost 5 bases, J lost 2 bases, and 10 bases lay in between. The CDR3 length is 14 residues. The V gene's germline CDR1 is MNHNY and CDR2 SVGAGI (reference sequence). Here the CDR3 DNA reads TGTGCCAGCAGTACGGACAGAACTGGAAACACCATATATTTT. It translates to CASSTDRTGNTIYF.

This clone was seen only a few times. The rearrangement joins TRBV25-1 to TRBJ2-2; D is ambiguous. The V and J ends lost 3 bases and 2 bases respectively, with 7 bases between them. The germline V gene encodes CDR1 MGHDK and CDR2 SYGVNS. The length of the CDR3 is 14 residues. The CDR3 sequence: CASSDPRNTGELFF. DNA for the CDR3: TGTGCCAGCAGTGACCCTAGAAACACCGGGGAGCTGTTTTTT.

The genes are TRBV7-8 and TRBJ2-7; the match to TRBD1 covers 7 bases. J lost 2 bases, V lost 3 bases, and 7 bases had no gene match. The length of the CDR3 is 15 residues. Germline CDR1 is SGHVS and CDR2 is FQNEAQ. The CDR3 bases are TGTGCCAGCAGCTTGGGATCAGGGGGAACCTACGAGCAGTACTTC. Protein product: CASSLGSGGTYEQYF.

This chain connects TRBV11-3 to TRBJ2-2; D is possibly TRBD2 (5 bases). The CDR3 is 16 amino acids. Germline CDR1 is SGHNT and CDR2 is YENEEA. Deletions cut 5 bases from V and 6 bases from J, with 19 bases between. CDR3 residues: CASSPGQAGGAGELFF. CDR3 sequence (DNA): TGTGCCAGCAGCCCTGGCCAGGCTGGAGGCGCCGGGGAGCTGTTTTTT.

The chain joins TRBV6-5 to TRBJ2-7; 10 nucleotides align to TRBD1. The V and J ends lost 2 bases and 3 bases, in that order; junction bases with no gene match: 4. Per germline, CDR1 MNHEY and CDR2 SVGAGI. The CDR3 extends over 15 amino acids. The CDR3 is CASSYRRTGGYEQYF. As DNA, the CDR3 is TGTGCCAGCAGTTACCGTCGGACAGGGGGCTACGAGCAGTACTTC.

V usage is TRBV27 and J usage is TRBJ1-1; 8 nucleotides line up with TRBD1. V lost 5 bases to trimming and J lost 6 bases; unmatched junction nucleotides: 17. The CDR3 is 17 amino acids. Germline V gene data show CDR1 as MNHEY and CDR2 as SMNVEV (reference sequence). CDR3 bases: TGTGCCAGCAGTCCTTTCACTGGACAGGGTGTCGGCCCTGAAGCTTTCTTT. It yields the protein CASSPFTGQGVGPEAFF.

The chain carries TRBV30 and TRBJ1-2; D gene ambiguous. The length of the CDR3 is 13 residues. The V gene lost 5 bases and the J gene lost 2 bases, with 12 bases spanning the gap. Germline loops: CDR1 GTSNPN, CDR2 SVGIG (reference sequence). The CDR3 nucleotides read TGTGCCTGGGAATCCGGGAAGAACTATGGCTACACCTTC. It codes for CAWESGKNYGYTF.

V is TRBV7-8 and J is TRBJ2-1, with TRBD2 matching over 8 bases. The germline CDR1 and CDR2 sequences are SGHVS and FQNEAQ. Losses at the gene ends were 2 bases for V and 3 bases for J; bases not matched to a gene: 6. The CDR3 runs to 16 residues. This chain's CDR3 is CASSLLVAGLYNEQFF. The CDR3 DNA sequence: TGTGCCAGCAGCTTACTAGTAGCGGGGCTCTACAATGAGCAGTTCTTC.

As DNA, the CDR3 is TGTGCCATCAGTCAAGCGGGAGTGGGCACAGATACGCAGTATTTT. Its translation: CAISQAGVGTDTQYF. This chain joins TRBV10-3 and TRBJ2-3; 8 bases fit TRBD2. Looked up from germline, CDR1 is ENHRY and CDR2 is SYGVKD. Unmatched junction bases numbered 5, after V lost 5 bases and J lost 1 base. The CDR3 covers 15 residues.

The chain uses TRBV7-6 and TRBJ2-1; D is perhaps TRBD2 (7 bases). V gave up 5 bases and J gave up 1 base, with 15 bases separating them. CDR3 size: 16 residues. Looked up from germline, CDR1 is SGHVS and CDR2 is FNYEAQ. The CDR3 DNA sequence: TGTGCCAGCAGCACCCGAGGGGGGGGTTCCTACAATGAGCAGTTCTTC. Protein sequence: CASSTRGGGSYNEQFF.

Concerning this clone itself: Other DNA sequences in this specimen translate into the identical CDR3. The CDR3 loop is CASSLGGVAKNIQYF. CDR3 nucleotides: TGTGCCAGCAGCTTGGGGGGGGTAGCCAAAAACATTCAGTACTTC. This sequence joins TRBV7-2 and TRBJ2-4, with 7 bases that match TRBD2. Looked up from germline, CDR1 is SGHTA and CDR2 is FQGNSA. J gave up 0 bases and V 3 bases, and 2 bases lay outside the gene matches. The CDR3 is 15 residues long.

This clone was observed a single time. The chain uses TRBV6-5 and TRBJ1-1; 10 bases line up with TRBD1. The CDR3 contains 15 residues. J was trimmed by 7 bases and V by 6 bases; bases with no gene match: 11. Germline V lookup: CDR1 MNHEY, CDR2 SVGAGI. The CDR3, as DNA: TGTGCCAGCAGCCCCCGACAGGGGGCGAGTATTGAAGCTTTCTTT. It yields the protein CASSPRQGASIEAFF.

This clone has more than one count but fewer than ten. The chain has TRBV7-2 and TRBJ2-5; TRBD1 aligns across 8 bases. J was trimmed by 2 bases and V by 5 bases; bases with no gene match: 7. Germline CDR1 reads SGHTA; CDR2 reads FQGNSA. The CDR3 extends over 15 amino acids. The CDR3 DNA reads as TGTGCCAGCAGCCGGAGGGACAGGAGACAAGAGACCCAGTACTTC. This translates into CASSRRDRRQETQYF. Drawing the rest from reference TRBV7-2 and TRBJ2-5, the complete variable domain is GAGVSQSPSNKVTEKGKDVELRCDPISGHTALYWYRQSLGQGLEFLIYFQGNSAPDKSGLPSDRFSAERTGGSVSTLTIQRTQQEDSAVYLCASSRRDRRQETQYFGPGTRLLVL.